The clone carrying this T cell receptor beta chain was seen just once. The sample belongs to a study of PD-1 blockade in classical Hodgkin lymphoma. V was cut by 0 bases and J by 4 bases, with 13 bases left in between. Germline CDR1 and CDR2: GTSNPN and SVGIG (reference sequence). This CDR3 region has 14 residues. Every patient experienced relapse after autologous stem cell transplantation, and brentuximab vedotin exposure varied. Measured with immunoSEQ multiplex PCR; TCRdb has only the in-frame clones, and not every one. The table shows over 15,000 clones, with around four fifths occurring only once.

This receptor was taken from a human donor with classical Hodgkin lymphoma. V is TRBV30 and J is TRBJ2-7, with D maybe TRBD1 (5 bases). Source: peripheral blood mononuclear cells (PBMCs), taken before the second cycle of nivolumab. CDR3 sequence (DNA): TGTGCCTGGAGTGTACTGCAGGGCAGGTACGAGCAGTACTTC. Residues: CAWSVLQGRYEQYF.